The source of this T cell receptor (beta chain) is a study of PD-L1 blockade in urothelial cancer. About the study: Analysis of blood occurred 3 weeks (second dose) and 6 weeks after treatment start.

CDR1 and CDR2 (germline): SGHNT, YYREEE (reference sequence). The V and J ends lost 7 bases and 8 bases respectively, with 9 bases between them. The CDR3 sequence is 11 residues long. This table comes from immunoSEQ multiplex PCR, and its TCRdb copy is limited to in-frame clones, with some not included. The sample carries tens of thousands of clones, approximately 77% recorded once. The rearrangement links TRBV5-4 to TRBJ2-2; the D gene is possibly TRBD2 (6 bases). The sequencing used PBMCs, collected around atezolizumab (anti-PD-L1) treatment. The TCR originated in a man between 65 and 85 years old with urothelial cancer. The CDR3 nucleotides are TGTGCCAGCCCCGCGGGGGGGGAGCTGTTTTTT. It specifies CASPAGGELFF.